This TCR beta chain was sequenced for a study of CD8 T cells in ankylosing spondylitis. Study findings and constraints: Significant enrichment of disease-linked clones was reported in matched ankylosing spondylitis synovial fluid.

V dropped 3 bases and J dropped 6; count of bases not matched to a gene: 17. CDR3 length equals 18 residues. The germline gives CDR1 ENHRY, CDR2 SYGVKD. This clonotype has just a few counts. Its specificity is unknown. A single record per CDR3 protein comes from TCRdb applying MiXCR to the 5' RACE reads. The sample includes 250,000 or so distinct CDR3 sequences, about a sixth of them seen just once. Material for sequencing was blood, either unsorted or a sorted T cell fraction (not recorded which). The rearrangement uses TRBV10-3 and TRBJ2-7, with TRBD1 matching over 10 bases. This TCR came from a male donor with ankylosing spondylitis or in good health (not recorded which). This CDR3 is CAISDRDRGSSRLGEQYF. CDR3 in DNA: TGTGCCATCAGTGACAGGGACAGGGGCAGCTCGAGACTGGGCGAGCAGTACTTC.